The clone carrying this T cell receptor beta chain was counted many times. J lost 4 bases, V lost 3 bases, and 4 bases had no gene match. The germline V gene has CDR1 SGHTA and CDR2 FQGNSA. CDR3 size: 15 residues. This specimen belongs to a study of T cells in Graves' hyperthyroidism and ophthalmopathy. Whole-study context: The blood sample was taken at first diagnosis, before treatment began.

Among ophthalmopathy patients, the Clinical Activity Score reached at least 3, the NOSPECS grade reached at least 4, and duration remained under 3 months. Regions amplified from RNA transcripts were the TCR beta CDR3 regions. HTBI primers were the set used in a first-round RT-PCR of the TCR CDR3. TCRdb called the multiplex PCR reads again in MiXCR, with one record for every CDR3 protein. This table holds about 460,000 distinct CDR3 sequences, 22% found once. The V call is TRBV7-2, the J call TRBJ2-7, with TRBD2 identical over 12 bases. This TCR was sampled from an older woman with Graves' ophthalmopathy. Sequencing input: blood. The CDR3 sequence is CASSFTSGGIYEQYF. For the CDR3, the DNA is TGTGCCAGCAGCTTCACTAGCGGGGGGATTTACGAGCAGTACTTC.